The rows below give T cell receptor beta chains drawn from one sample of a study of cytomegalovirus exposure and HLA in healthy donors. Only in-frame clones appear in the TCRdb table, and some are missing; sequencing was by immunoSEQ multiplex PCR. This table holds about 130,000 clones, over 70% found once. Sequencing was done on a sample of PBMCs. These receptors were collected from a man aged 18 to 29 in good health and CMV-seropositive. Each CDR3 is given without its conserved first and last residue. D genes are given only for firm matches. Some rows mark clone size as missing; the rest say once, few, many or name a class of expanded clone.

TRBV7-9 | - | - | SSSLAERGGTDTQY
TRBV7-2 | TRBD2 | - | ASSDTGGSLYNEQF
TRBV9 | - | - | ASSVGSSETQY
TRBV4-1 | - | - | ASSQDTSANYGYT
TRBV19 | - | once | ASGGSLGEQF
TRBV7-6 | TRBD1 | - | ASSLRSGDRFSNQPQH
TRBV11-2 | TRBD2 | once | ASSLRASGRAGPYNEQF
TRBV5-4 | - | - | ASRKETGTDTQY
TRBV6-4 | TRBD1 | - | ASRAGTGEPGELF
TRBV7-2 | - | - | ASSLDEVPGNEKLF
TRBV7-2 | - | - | ASTTRGGNQPQH
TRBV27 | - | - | ASSAVGGRGTGELF
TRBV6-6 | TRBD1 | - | ASSYLGQGVNSPLH
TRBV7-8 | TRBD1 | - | ASSRTTGASYEQY
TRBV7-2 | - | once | ASSPQGGHVNQPQH
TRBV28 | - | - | ASTPGLGSQETQY
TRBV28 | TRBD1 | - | ASSFSGTANTGELF
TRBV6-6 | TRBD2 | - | ASSSTSGASTDTQY
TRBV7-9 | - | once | SSSFGDGYT
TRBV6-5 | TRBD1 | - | ASSYGQGASYEQY
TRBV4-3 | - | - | ASSQSPNGGQEQY
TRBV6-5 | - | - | ASSAAAGGTQY
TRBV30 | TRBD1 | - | AWRSRQGPLAEAF
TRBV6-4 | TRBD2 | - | ASSDSSEGPTASGGRRFYEQY
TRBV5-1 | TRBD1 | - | ASSLVGQGRTDTQY
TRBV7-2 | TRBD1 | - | ASSSPRQGAGGKLF
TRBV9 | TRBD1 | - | ASGPPGGTGELF
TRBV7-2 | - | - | ASSLSTVGANEQF
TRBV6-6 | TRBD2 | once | ASTTSTYNEQF
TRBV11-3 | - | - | ASSSPQGQGFAYEQY
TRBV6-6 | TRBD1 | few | ASSTGDSGNTIY
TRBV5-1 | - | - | ASSSDRTQETQY
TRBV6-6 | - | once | ASSRGSGKTEAF
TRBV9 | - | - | ASSAGVRNEQF
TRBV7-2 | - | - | ASSERGWAYNEQF
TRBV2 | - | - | ASSETVSGNTIY
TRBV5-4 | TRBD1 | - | ASSVPGQGSNEQY
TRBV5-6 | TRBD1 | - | ASSFWDRGPEAF
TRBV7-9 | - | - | ASSLDRDLATNEKLF
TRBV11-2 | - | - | ASSYDRPYEQY
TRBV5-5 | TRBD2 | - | ASSLGSGLAGGELF
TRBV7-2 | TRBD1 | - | ASSFETGTGGYEQY
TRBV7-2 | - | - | ASSEVRMGTEAF
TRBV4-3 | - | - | ASSQDSGGATGELF
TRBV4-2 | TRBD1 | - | ASNQGQGTEAF
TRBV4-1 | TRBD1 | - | ASSPGTVLPEAF
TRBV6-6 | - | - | ASSYSYSNQPQH
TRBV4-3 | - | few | ASSPGLVETQY
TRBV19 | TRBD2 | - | ASSIFGTSADEQF
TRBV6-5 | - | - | ASSETGLETQY
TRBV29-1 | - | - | SVEGPQGLIDTQY
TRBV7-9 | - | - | SSSYVQGLGEKLF
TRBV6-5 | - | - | ASRIQGNTEAF
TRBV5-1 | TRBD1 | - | ASSLTGEVNQPQH
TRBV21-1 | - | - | ASSKTGLAGGKGPNL
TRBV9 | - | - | ASSVVQGGEGHEQF
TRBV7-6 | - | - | ASSRTADTQY
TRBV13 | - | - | ASSFDTVIDGYT